This T cell receptor (beta chain) emerged from a study of T cell responses to AZD1222 COVID-19 vaccine. The data were produced by immunoSEQ multiplex PCR, yet TCRdb's version contains in-frame clones alone and is incomplete. The sample includes 150,000 or so clones, roughly 87% of them seen just once. Of note for this clone: Its antigen is not known.

Notes on the study in general: Females made up more of the donors, who were largely white British, and clonal diversity may have come out too low. Vaccination with two AZD1222 doses was followed by a rise in Spike-specific TCR breadth and depth. Scientists sampled the repertoires only once the peak T cell response had passed.

The CDR3 loop spans 14 amino acids. Germline-derived CDR1 and CDR2 are SEHNR and FQNEAQ (reference sequence). V was clipped by 5 bases and J by 2 bases, with 13 bases between them. The V call is TRBV7-9, the J call TRBJ2-7; TRBD1 might be the D (5 bases). Sequenced material: peripheral blood, taken 28 days after the second AZD1222 dose. This clonotype was sampled from an adult who received the AZD1222 COVID-19 vaccine. The DNA for the CDR3 is TGTGCCAGCAGCCCGACGACAGCCCCCTACGAGCAGTACTTC. It is translated as CASSPTTAPYEQYF.